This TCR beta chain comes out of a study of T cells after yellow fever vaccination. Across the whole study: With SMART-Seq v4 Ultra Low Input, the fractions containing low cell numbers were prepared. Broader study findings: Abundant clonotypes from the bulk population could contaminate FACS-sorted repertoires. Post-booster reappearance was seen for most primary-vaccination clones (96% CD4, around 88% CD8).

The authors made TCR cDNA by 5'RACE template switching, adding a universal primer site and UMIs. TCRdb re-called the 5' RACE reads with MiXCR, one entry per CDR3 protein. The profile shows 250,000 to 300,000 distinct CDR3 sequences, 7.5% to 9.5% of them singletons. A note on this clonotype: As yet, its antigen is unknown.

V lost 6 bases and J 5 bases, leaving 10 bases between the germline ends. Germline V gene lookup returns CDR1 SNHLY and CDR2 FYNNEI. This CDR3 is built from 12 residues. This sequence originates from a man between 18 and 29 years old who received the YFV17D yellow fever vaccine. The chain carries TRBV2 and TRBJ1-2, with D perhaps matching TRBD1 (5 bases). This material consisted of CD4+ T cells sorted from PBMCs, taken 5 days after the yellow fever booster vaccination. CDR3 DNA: TGTGCCAGCAGGGGGGACGAGTATGGCTACACCTTC. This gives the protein CASRGDEYGYTF.